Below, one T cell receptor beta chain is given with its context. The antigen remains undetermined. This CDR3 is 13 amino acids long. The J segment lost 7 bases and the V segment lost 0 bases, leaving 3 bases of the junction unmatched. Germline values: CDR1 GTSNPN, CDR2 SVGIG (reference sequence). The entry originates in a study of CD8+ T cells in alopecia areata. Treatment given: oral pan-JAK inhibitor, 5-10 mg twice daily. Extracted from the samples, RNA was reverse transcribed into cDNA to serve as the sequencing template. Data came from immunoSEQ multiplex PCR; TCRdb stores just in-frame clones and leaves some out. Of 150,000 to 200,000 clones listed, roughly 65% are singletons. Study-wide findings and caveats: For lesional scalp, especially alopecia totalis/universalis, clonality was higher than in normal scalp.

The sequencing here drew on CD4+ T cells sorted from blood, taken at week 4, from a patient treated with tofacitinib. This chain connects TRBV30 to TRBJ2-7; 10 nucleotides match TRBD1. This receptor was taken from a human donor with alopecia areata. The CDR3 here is CAWSVGTGVEQYF. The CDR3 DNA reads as TGTGCCTGGAGTGTGGGGACAGGGGTTGAGCAGTACTTC.